Listed below are T cell receptor beta chains from one sample, sequenced in a study of CD8+CD57+ T cells in acquired aplastic anemia. TCRdb ran MiXCR on the reads and lists one entry per CDR3 protein. The sample lists roughly 200,000 distinct CDR3 sequences; 65% were seen once. Specimen: sorted CD4+, CD8+, or CD8+CD57+ T cells (not recorded which) from PBMCs. The receptors come from a human donor with aplastic anemia. Each CDR3 is given with its conserved first and last residue. The D gene is left open where the match is weak. A row's size may be missing; if present it is once, few, many or a size class.

size	D	V	J	DNA	CDR3
NA	NA	TRBV29-1	TRBJ2-2	TGCAGCGTTGTAGGGAGCACCGGGGAGCTGTTTTTT	CSVVGSTGELFF
NA	NA	TRBV10-1	TRBJ1-1	TGTGCCAGCAGTTACCCCCCTCGGGGCCAAACTGAAGCTTTCTTT	CASSYPPRGQTEAFF
NA	NA	TRBV4-1	TRBJ1-2	TGTGCCAGCAGTAATAAACCCTTTTACACCTTC	CASSNKPFYTF
few	NA	TRBV24-1	TRBJ2-5	TGTGCCACCAGTAGGGGTGAGGGGACCCAGTACTTC	CATSRGEGTQYF
many	TRBD2	TRBV6-1	TRBJ2-3	TGTGCCAGCAGTGAACTAGCGGGGGGGCCAGATACGCAGTATTTT	CASSELAGGPDTQYF
NA	NA	TRBV20-1	TRBJ2-7	TGCAGTGCTCGGGACCTGTGGGAGCAGTACTTC	CSARDLWEQYF
NA	TRBD1	TRBV20-1	TRBJ1-5	TGCAGTGCTATGGGACAGGGTGGCAATCAGCCCCAGCATTTT	CSAMGQGGNQPQHF
few	NA	TRBV19	TRBJ2-1	TGTGCCAGTAGTATCGGAAATGAGCAGTTCTTC	CASSIGNEQFF
NA	TRBD2	TRBV15	TRBJ2-2	TGTGCCACCAGCAGGTCCTCGCTAGCGGGAGGTACCAGCACCGGGGAGCTGTTTTTT	CATSRSSLAGGTSTGELFF
few	TRBD1	TRBV24-1	TRBJ1-6	TGTGCCACCAGTGCCGGCGGGACAGGACTAAATTCACCCCTCCACTTT	CATSAGGTGLNSPLHF
few	TRBD1	TRBV20-1	TRBJ2-7	TGCAGTGCTAGAGAACCGGGACAGGGCTACGAGCAGTACTTC	CSAREPGQGYEQYF
NA	NA	TRBV24-1	TRBJ1-2	TGTGCCACCAGTGGGAACTATGGCTACACCTTC	CATSGNYGYTF
NA	NA	TRBV2	TRBJ2-7	TGTGCCAGCAGGACAGCTTACGAGCGGTACTTC	CASRTAYERYF
once	TRBD1	TRBV18	TRBJ2-2	TGTGCCAGCTCACTATGGGACAGGGGCACCGGGGAGCTGTTTTTT	CASSLWDRGTGELFF
NA	TRBD1	TRBV2	TRBJ1-3	TGTGCCAGCAGTCTGACAGGGGGCGCGGGTGGTGGAAACACCATATATTTT	CASSLTGGAGGGNTIYF
NA	NA	TRBV27	TRBJ2-2	TGTTCGGCTAGGGAGCGGACGAGCGGGGAGCTGTTTTTT	CSARERTSGELFF
NA	TRBD1	TRBV12-3/TRBV12-4	TRBJ1-5	TGTGCCAGCAGTTTAGCTGACAGGGGCAATCAGCCCCAGCATTTT	CASSLADRGNQPQHF
NA	TRBD1	TRBV10-3	TRBJ1-2	TGTGCCATCACCGAAAGGCCGACAGGGGATGGCTACACCTTC	CAITERPTGDGYTF
NA	NA	TRBV19	TRBJ1-2	TGTGCCAGTAGTATAGATCAGGGGATCTATGGCTACACCTTC	CASSIDQGIYGYTF
NA	NA	TRBV7-2	TRBJ1-5	TGTGCCAGCAGCTTAGGGTCAGGGAGAGCCAATCAGCCCCAGCATTTT	CASSLGSGRANQPQHF
NA	NA	TRBV4-1	TRBJ1-5	TGCGCCAGCAGCTTGGACGGACTGCTGAATCAGCCCCAGCATTTT	CASSLDGLLNQPQHF
NA	NA	TRBV24-1	TRBJ1-5	TGTGCCACCAGTGAAGCGGAGCAGCCCCAGCATTTT	CATSEAEQPQHF
few	TRBD1	TRBV7-6	TRBJ2-7	TGTGCCAGCAGCCCTACAGGGGGCAATGTTCGGGACGAGCAGTACTTC	CASSPTGGNVRDEQYF
many	NA	TRBV12-3/TRBV12-4	TRBJ2-7	TGTGCCAGCCTCCCGGGATACTCCTACGAGCAGTACTTC	CASLPGYSYEQYF
few	NA	TRBV10-3	TRBJ2-3	TGTGCCATCACCCTCGATGGGGGATCAGCGACGCAGTATTTT	CAITLDGGSATQYF
many	TRBD1	TRBV7-8	TRBJ1-1	TGTGCCAGCAGCCCCCGACAGGGTTCCAACACTGAAGCTTTCTTT	CASSPRQGSNTEAFF
once	TRBD1	TRBV11-3	TRBJ2-7	TGTGCCAGCAGCTGGGACAGGGTCTCCGAGCAGTACTTC	CASSWDRVSEQYF
NA	NA	TRBV9	TRBJ2-3	TGTGCCAGCAGCGTAGGGGACGGGTGGGATACGCAGTATTTT	CASSVGDGWDTQYF